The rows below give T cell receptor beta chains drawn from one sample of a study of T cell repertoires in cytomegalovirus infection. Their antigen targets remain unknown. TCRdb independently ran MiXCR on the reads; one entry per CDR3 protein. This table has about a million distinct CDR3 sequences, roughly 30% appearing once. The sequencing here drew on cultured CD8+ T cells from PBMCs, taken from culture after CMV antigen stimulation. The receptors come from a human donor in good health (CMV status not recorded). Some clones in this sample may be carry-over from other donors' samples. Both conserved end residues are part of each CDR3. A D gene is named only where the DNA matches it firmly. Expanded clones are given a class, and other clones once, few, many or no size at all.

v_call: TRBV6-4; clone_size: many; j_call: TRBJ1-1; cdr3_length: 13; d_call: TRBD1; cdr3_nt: TGTGCCAGCAGTACAGGGGCGAACACTGAAGCTTTCTTT; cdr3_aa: CASSTGANTEAFF
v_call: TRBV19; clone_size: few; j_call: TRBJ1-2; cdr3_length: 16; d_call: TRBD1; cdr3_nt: TGTGCCAGTAGTCTCATTGAGAGGGGGCGTAGGGATGGCTACACCTTC; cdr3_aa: CASSLIERGRRDGYTF
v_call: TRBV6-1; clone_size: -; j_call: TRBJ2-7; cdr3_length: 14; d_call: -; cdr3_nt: TGTGCCAGCATGGGACTCCTCGGAAACTACGAGCAGTACTTC; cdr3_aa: CASMGLLGNYEQYF
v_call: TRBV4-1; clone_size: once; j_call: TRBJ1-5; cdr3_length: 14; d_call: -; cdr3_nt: TGCGCCAGCAGTTTAATAGGGATTAATCAGCCCCAGCATTTT; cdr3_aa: CASSLIGINQPQHF
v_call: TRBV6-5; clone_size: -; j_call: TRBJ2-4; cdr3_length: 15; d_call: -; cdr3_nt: TGTGCCAGCAGTTACCTGGGGGCGGCCGGAAACATTCAGTACTTC; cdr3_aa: CASSYLGAAGNIQYF
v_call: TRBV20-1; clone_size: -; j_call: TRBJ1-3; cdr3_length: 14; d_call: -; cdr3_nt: TGCAGTGCCTTGAGTGGGGACCCTGGAAACACCATATATTTT; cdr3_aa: CSALSGDPGNTIYF
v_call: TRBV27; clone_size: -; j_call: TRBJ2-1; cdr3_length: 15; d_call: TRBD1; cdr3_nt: TGTGCCAGCCAGGACCGTTACGCGGGGCAGGGGGCACAGTTCTTC; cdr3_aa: CASQDRYAGQGAQFF
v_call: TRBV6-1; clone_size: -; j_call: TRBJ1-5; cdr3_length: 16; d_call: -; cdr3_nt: TGTGCCAGCAGTGGGCACAGGGAGGGGGGGAATCAGCCCCAGCATTTT; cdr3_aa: CASSGHREGGNQPQHF
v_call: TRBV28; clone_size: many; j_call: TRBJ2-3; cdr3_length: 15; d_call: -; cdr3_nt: TGTGCCAGCAGTTTATCAGACTCCAGCACAGATACGCAGTATTTT; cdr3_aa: CASSLSDSSTDTQYF
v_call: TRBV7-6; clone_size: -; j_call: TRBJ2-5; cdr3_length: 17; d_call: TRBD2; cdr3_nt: TGTGCTAGCAGCTTAAGAAGCGGGGGAAGAGGTTTGGAGACCCAGTACTTC; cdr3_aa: CASSLRSGGRGLETQYF
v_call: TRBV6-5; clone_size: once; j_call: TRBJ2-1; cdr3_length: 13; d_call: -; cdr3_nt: TGTGCCAGCAGTTACGCTGCGGGCAATGAGCAGTTCTTC; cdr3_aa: CASSYAAGNEQFF
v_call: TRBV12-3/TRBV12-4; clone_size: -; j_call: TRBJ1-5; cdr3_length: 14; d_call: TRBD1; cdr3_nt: TGTGCCAGCAGGGGAGGACAGGGAAATCAGCCCCAGCATTTT; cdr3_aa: CASRGGQGNQPQHF
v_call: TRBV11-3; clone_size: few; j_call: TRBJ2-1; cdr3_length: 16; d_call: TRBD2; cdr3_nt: TGTGCCAGCAGCCCCGAAGCGGGGGGGCAGGACAATGAGCAGTTCTTC; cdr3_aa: CASSPEAGGQDNEQFF
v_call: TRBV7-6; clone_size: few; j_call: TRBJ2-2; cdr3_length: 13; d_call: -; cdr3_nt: TGTGCCAGCAATAACAAGTACACCGGGGAGCTGTTTTTT; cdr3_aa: CASNNKYTGELFF
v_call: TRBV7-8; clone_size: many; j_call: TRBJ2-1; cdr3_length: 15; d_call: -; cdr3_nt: TGTGCCAGCAGCTTAGGTCCGGGGGAGTACAATGAGCAGTTCTTC; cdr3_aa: CASSLGPGEYNEQFF
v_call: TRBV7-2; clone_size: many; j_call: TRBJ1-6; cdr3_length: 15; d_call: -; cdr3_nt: TGTGCCAGCAGCTTAGTCACCAGTACCTTTTCACCCCTCCACTTT; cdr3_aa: CASSLVTSTFSPLHF
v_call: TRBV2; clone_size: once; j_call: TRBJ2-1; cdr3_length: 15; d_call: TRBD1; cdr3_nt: TGTGCCAGCGGTGAAGCGCTGGGACAGGGAAATGAGCAGTTCTTC; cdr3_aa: CASGEALGQGNEQFF
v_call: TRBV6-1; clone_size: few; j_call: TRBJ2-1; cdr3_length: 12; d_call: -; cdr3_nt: TGTGCCAGCAGTGAAGGTTGGGGTGAGCAGTTCTTC; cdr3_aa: CASSEGWGEQFF
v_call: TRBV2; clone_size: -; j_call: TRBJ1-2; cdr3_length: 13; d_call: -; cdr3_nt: TGTGCCAGGGGGACCGCCACTAACTATGGCTACACCTTC; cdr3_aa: CARGTATNYGYTF
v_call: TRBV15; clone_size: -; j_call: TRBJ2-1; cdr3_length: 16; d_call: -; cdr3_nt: TGTGCCACCAGCAATAAGGGGTTAAGCTCCTACAATGAGCAGTTCTTC; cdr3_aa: CATSNKGLSSYNEQFF
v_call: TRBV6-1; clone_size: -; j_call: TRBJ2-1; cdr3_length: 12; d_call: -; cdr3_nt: TGTGCCAGCCCTGGGACTTACAATGAGCAGTTCTTC; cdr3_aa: CASPGTYNEQFF
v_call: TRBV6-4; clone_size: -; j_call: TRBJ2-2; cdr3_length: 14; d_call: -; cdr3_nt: TGTGCCAGCAGTGAAGGAGGGTACACCGGGGAGCTGTTTTTT; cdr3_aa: CASSEGGYTGELFF
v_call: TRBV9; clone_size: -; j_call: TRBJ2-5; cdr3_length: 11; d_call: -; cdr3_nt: TGTGCCAGCGGTCTAAGAGGGGACCAGTACTTC; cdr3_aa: CASGLRGDQYF
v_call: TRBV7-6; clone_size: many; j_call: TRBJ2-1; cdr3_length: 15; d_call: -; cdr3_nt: TGTGCCAGCAGCTTAGATGGGGGCGCCTACAATGAGCAGTTCTTC; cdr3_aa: CASSLDGGAYNEQFF
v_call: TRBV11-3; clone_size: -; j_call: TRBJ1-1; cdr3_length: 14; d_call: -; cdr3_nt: TGTGCCAGCAGCCAAGGGGTGCCGAACACTGAAGCTTTCTTT; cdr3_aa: CASSQGVPNTEAFF
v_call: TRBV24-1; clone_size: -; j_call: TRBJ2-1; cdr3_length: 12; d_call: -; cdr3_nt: TGTGCCACTATAGACACCACAAATGAGCAGTTCTTC; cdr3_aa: CATIDTTNEQFF
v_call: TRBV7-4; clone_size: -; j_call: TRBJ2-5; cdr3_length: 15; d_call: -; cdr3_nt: TGTGCCAGCATCCGCTATCGGAACGACCAAGAGACCCAGTACTTC; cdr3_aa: CASIRYRNDQETQYF
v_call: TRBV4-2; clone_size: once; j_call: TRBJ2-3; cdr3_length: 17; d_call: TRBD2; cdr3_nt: TGTGCCAGCAGCCAAGAATTAGCGGGGGGGCTCGAGGATACGCAGTATTTT; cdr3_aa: CASSQELAGGLEDTQYF
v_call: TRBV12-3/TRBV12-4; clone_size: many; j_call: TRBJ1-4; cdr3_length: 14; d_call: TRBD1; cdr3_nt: TGTGCCAGCAGTTCGGGACAGCATAATGAAAAACTGTTTTTT; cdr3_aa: CASSSGQHNEKLFF
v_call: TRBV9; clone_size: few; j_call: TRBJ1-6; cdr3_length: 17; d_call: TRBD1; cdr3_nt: TGTGCCAGCAGAAACGACCGGGACAGGGGGAATAATTCACCCCTCCACTTT; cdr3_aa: CASRNDRDRGNNSPLHF
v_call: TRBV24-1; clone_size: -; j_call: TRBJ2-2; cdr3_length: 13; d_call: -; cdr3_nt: TGTGCCACCAGGGGGATTTCCACCGGGGAGCTGTTTTTT; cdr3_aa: CATRGISTGELFF
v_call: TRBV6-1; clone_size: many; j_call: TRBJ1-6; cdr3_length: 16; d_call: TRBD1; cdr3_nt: TGTGCCAGCAGTGAAAGGAGGGGGCCAGAGAATTCACCCCTCCACTTT; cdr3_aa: CASSERRGPENSPLHF
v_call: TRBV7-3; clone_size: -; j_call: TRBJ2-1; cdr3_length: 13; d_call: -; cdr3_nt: TGTGCCAGCAGCTTGGCAATAAACAATGAGCAGTTCTTC; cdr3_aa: CASSLAINNEQFF
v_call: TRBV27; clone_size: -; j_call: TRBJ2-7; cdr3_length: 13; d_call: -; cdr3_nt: TGTGCCAGCAGCCTCAGGGTTGCCTACGAGCAGTACTTC; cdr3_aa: CASSLRVAYEQYF
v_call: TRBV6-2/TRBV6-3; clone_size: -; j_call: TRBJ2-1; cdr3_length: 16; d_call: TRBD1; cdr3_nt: TGTGCCAGCAGTTCCGGGACAGGGCGCTCCTACAATGAGCAGTTCTTC; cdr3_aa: CASSSGTGRSYNEQFF
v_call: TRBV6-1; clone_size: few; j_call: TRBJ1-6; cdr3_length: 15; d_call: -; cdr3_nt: TGTGCCAGCACCCATCCCAGGGAAGGCGTTACACCCCTCCACTTT; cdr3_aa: CASTHPREGVTPLHF
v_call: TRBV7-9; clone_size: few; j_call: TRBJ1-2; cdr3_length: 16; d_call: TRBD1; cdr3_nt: TGTGCCAGCAGCTCCTTTCTGACAGGGGGGAACTATGGCTACACCTTC; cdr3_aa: CASSSFLTGGNYGYTF
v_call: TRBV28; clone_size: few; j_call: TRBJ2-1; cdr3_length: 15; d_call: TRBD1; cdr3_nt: TGTGCCAGCAGTTTCGGACAGGGCCTGTACAATGAGCAGTTCTTC; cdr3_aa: CASSFGQGLYNEQFF
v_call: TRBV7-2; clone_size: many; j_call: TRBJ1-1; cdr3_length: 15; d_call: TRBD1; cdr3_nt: TGTGCCAGCAGCTTAAGGGGGCAGGGGAACACTGAAGCTTTCTTT; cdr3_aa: CASSLRGQGNTEAFF
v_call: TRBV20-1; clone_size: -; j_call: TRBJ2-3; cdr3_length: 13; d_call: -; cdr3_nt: TGCAGTGCTAGAGACGGGCACACAGATACGCAGTATTTT; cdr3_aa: CSARDGHTDTQYF
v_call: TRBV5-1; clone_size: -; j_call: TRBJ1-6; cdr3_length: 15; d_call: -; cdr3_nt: TGCGCCAGCAGCTTAAGCGGCTCCTTGGGATCACCCCTCCACTTT; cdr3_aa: CASSLSGSLGSPLHF
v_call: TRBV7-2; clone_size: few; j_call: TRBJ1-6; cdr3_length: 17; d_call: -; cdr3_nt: TGTGCCAGCAGCCCCCAGTCATTCCAGGGTAGCAATTCACCCCTCCACTTT; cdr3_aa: CASSPQSFQGSNSPLHF